These 26 T cell receptor beta chains came from one sample sequenced in a study of blood T cell dynamics during melanoma immunotherapy. Sequenced by immunoSEQ multiplex PCR; TCRdb stores in-frame clones only, minus some. Seen here are 8,500 to 11,000 clones, around 85% observed once, and the top ten hold about 4%. The time point here: week 3, after first cycle of checkpoint inhibitor. The input for sequencing was blood, taken from a patient treated with checkpoint blockade. Source of these receptors: a human donor with melanoma.

The chain is built from TRBV27 and TRBJ1-5, with D tentatively TRBD1 (5 bases). V was pared by 0 bases and J by 6 bases, with 6 bases between. Germline V CDR1 and CDR2: MNHEY, SMNVEV (reference sequence). CDR3 size: 13 residues. CDR3 nucleotides: TGTGCCAGCAGTTTATCAGGGACTCAGCCCCAGCATTTT. It codes for CASSLSGTQPQHF.

This clone has only one observation. The genes are TRBV5-4 and TRBJ2-1; TRBD2 agrees at 10 bases. V lost 0 bases to trimming and J lost 0 bases; unmatched junction nucleotides: 12. The germline gives CDR1 SGHNT, CDR2 YYREEE (reference sequence). This CDR3 comprises 20 residues. The CDR3 region has the DNA TGTGCCAGCAGCTTGGAAGGAGGGACTAGCGAAAGAGGCTCCTACAATGAGCAGTTCTTC. Protein sequence: CASSLEGGTSERGSYNEQFF.

This clone was seen only a few times. The chain links TRBV9 to TRBJ1-1; D unclear. There are 13 residues in the CDR3. Trimming cost V 0 bases and J 7 bases, with 10 bases left between them. CDR1 and CDR2 (germline): SGDLS, YYNGEE. DNA for the CDR3: TGTGCCAGCAGCGTAGCTCTAGGCAGTGAAGCTTTCTTT. Translation: CASSVALGSEAFF.

The J gene is TRBJ2-3, the V gene TRBV11-2, with TRBD2 matching 9 bases. V shed 5 bases, J shed 3 bases, and the junction held 9 bases outside the gene matches. The CDR3 is 16 amino acids. The germline V gene has CDR1 SGHAT and CDR2 FQNNGV. The CDR3 nucleotides are TGTGCCAGCAGCACCTTTAGCGGGAGCTCAACAGATACGCAGTATTTT. It translates to CASSTFSGSSTDTQYF. The full variable domain, with the rest looked up from reference TRBV11-2 and TRBJ2-3, is EAGVAQSPRYKIIEKRQSVAFWCNPISGHATLYWYQQILGQGPKLLIQFQNNGVVDDSQLPKDRFSAERLKGVDSTLKIQPAKLEDSAVYLCASSTFSGSSTDTQYFGPGTRLTVL.

The J gene is TRBJ2-7, the V gene TRBV6-1; no firm D call. This CDR3 is 10 amino acids long. Germline loops: CDR1 MNHNS, CDR2 SASEGT. Between the trimmed V and J ends, which lost 3 bases and 4 bases, there was a span of 1 base. CDR3 sequence reads: CASSDYEQYF. The CDR3 nucleotides read TGTGCCAGCAGTGATTACGAGCAGTACTTC.

V usage is TRBV7-8 and J usage is TRBJ2-7, with D unresolved. The germline V gene encodes CDR1 SGHVS and CDR2 FQNEAQ. This CDR3 region has 17 residues. V lost 1 base to trimming and J lost 6 bases, with 22 bases between them. CDR3 region: CASSLESRQFFGSEQYF. CDR3 bases: TGTGCCAGCAGCTTAGAGTCTAGGCAGTTTTTCGGTTCCGAGCAGTACTTC.

The V call is TRBV27, the J call TRBJ2-7; D is ambiguous. CDR1 is MNHEY and CDR2 is SMNVEV in the germline V gene (reference sequence). The CDR3 runs to 15 residues. V dropped 6 bases and J dropped 4 bases, with 19 bases sitting between them. DNA of the CDR3: TGTGCCAGCAGCGTCTACGTCGCGGTGAGGTACGAGCAGTACTTC. This gives the protein CASSVYVAVRYEQYF.

The chain joins TRBV10-2 to TRBJ2-1; D is uncertain. Looked up from germline, CDR1 is WSHSY and CDR2 is SAAADI. This CDR3 has 15 residues. Trimming took off 6 bases at V and 4 bases at J, with 16 bases between the two ends. The CDR3 loop is CASRRARSGYNEQFF. The CDR3 nucleotides are TGCGCCAGCAGACGGGCGCGGAGTGGGTACAATGAGCAGTTCTTC.

The chain uses TRBV25-1 and TRBJ2-3; D ambiguous. The CDR3 sequence is 14 residues long. CDR1 and CDR2 from the germline V gene are MGHDK and SYGVNS. The V end lost 3 bases, the J end lost 2 bases, and 9 bases lay between the germline ends. The CDR3: CASSDHASTDTQYF. CDR3 in DNA: TGTGCCAGCAGTGACCACGCATCCACAGATACGCAGTATTTT.

The V call is TRBV11-2, the J call TRBJ2-7; the D is unclear. The CDR3 totals 13 residues. The germline V gene has CDR1 SGHAT and CDR2 FQNNGV. V lost 1 base and J lost 2, with 6 bases in between. The DNA of the CDR3 is TGTGCCAGCAGCTTAGTAGGAGCCTACGAGCAGTACTTC. Translating it yields CASSLVGAYEQYF.

The chain combines TRBV18 with TRBJ1-1, with TRBD1 matching 9 bases. Germline loops: CDR1 KGHSH, CDR2 LQKENI. Trimming removed 6 bases from V and 0 bases from J; junction bases left unmatched: 5. The CDR3 spans 15 residues. The CDR3: CASSLGQGLNTEAFF. CDR3 nucleotides: TGTGCCAGCTCGCTCGGACAGGGGCTGAACACTGAAGCTTTCTTT.

J is TRBJ2-5 and V is TRBV9, with 7 nucleotides matching TRBD1. From germline, CDR1 is SGDLS and CDR2 YYNGEE. This CDR3 spans 15 amino acids. V shed 0 bases, J shed 5 bases, and the junction held 7 bases outside the gene matches. CDR3 DNA: TGTGCCAGCAGCGTAGAAGGGACAGTGTTGGAGACCCAGTACTTC. It codes for CASSVEGTVLETQYF.

The chain is built from TRBV28 and TRBJ2-4; D is undetermined. The germline gives CDR1 MDHEN, CDR2 SYDVKM. V was trimmed by 1 base and J by 8 bases, leaving 9 bases between them. The CDR3 spans 13 residues. The CDR3 spells CASSLSLGDIQYF. Here the CDR3 DNA reads TGTGCCAGCAGTTTATCCCTGGGCGACATTCAGTACTTC.

The V and J genes are TRBV28 and TRBJ1-5, with D perhaps TRBD1 (5 bases). Germline V gives CDR1 MDHEN, CDR2 SYDVKM. V lost 4 bases and J lost 6, with 10 bases in between. The CDR3 loop spans 13 amino acids. The CDR3 protein is CASSWGNRQPQHF. For the CDR3, the DNA is TGTGCCAGCAGTTGGGGGAATCGTCAGCCCCAGCATTTT.

The chain links TRBV7-9 to TRBJ1-5; TRBD1 agrees at 7 bases. The CDR3 length is 17 residues. Germline lookup yields CDR1 SEHNR and CDR2 FQNEAQ (reference sequence). V lost 5 bases, J lost 3 bases, and 13 bases stayed unmatched. CDR3 in amino acids: CASSAGGRKGVNQPQHF. The DNA of the CDR3 is TGTGCCAGCAGCGCAGGGGGAAGGAAGGGGGTCAATCAGCCCCAGCATTTT.

This clone is a singleton in its sample. The chain uses TRBV4-3 and TRBJ1-5, with D uncertain. From germline, CDR1 is LGHNA and CDR2 YSLEER. This CDR3 is built from 14 residues. Trimming pared 4 bases from V and 5 bases from J, leaving 12 bases between. The CDR3 here is CASSPRPGDQPQHF. The CDR3 region has the DNA TGCGCCAGCAGCCCCCGACCCGGGGATCAGCCCCAGCATTTT.

The chain carries TRBV7-8 and TRBJ2-7, with a weak D call TRBD2 (5 bases). In germline, CDR1 is SGHVS, CDR2 FQNEAQ. The V gene lost 0 bases and the J gene lost 5 bases, with 11 bases spanning the gap. The CDR3 has 14 residues. The CDR3 reads CASSLAGSINEQYF. The CDR3 nucleotides read TGTGCCAGCAGCTTAGCGGGGAGTATCAACGAGCAGTACTTC.

The CDR3 DNA reads TGTGCCAGCAGTTTTGGGGAAACCTACGAGCAGTACTTC. Translating it yields CASSFGETYEQYF. The J gene is TRBJ2-7, the V gene TRBV27, with D unresolved. The CDR3 loop spans 13 amino acids. Per germline, CDR1 MNHEY and CDR2 SMNVEV (reference sequence). Between the trimmed V and J ends, which lost 3 bases and 2 bases, there was a span of 8 bases.

This sequence joins TRBV7-2 and TRBJ1-1; 9 bases are a match to TRBD1. In germline, CDR1 is SGHTA, CDR2 FQGNSA. The CDR3 is 15 residues long. J was trimmed by 5 bases and V by 4 bases; bases with no gene match: 8. DNA for the CDR3: TGTGCCAGCAGCTCCCGAACAGGGGGCGCGACTGAAGCTTTCTTT. It translates to CASSSRTGGATEAFF.

V and J are TRBV5-1 and TRBJ2-2; 8 bases match TRBD2. V lost 5 bases to trimming and J lost 0 bases; unmatched junction nucleotides: 6. This CDR3 region has 16 residues. Germline CDR1 is SGHRS and CDR2 is YFSETQ. The CDR3 DNA is TGCGCCAGCAGTTTGACTAGCGCCCCGAACACCGGGGAGCTGTTTTTT. This codes for CASSLTSAPNTGELFF.

This clone was seen more than once but under ten times. The rearrangement uses TRBV19 and TRBJ1-2; 8 nucleotides align to TRBD1. CDR1 is LNHDA and CDR2 is SQIVND in the germline V gene (reference sequence). V was clipped by 3 bases and J by 4 bases; unmatched bases: 4. This CDR3 has 14 amino acids. CDR3: CASSMGTGPYGYTF. In DNA form, the CDR3 reads TGTGCCAGTAGTATGGGGACAGGCCCCTATGGCTACACCTTC.

This chain connects TRBV6-1 to TRBJ2-6, with 11 bases identical to TRBD1. Germline V gene data show CDR1 as MNHNS and CDR2 as SASEGT. The CDR3 runs to 18 residues. V shed 4 bases and J 4 bases; nucleotides not matched to a gene: 9. The CDR3 nucleotides read TGTGCCAGCAGTGGCGGACAGGGGGCTGTTCCCGGGGCCAACGTCCTGACTTTC. Its protein is CASSGGQGAVPGANVLTF.

J is TRBJ1-1 and V is TRBV18; TRBD1 matches 7 bases. This CDR3 region has 13 residues. Trimming took 2 bases from V and 5 from J; bases not matched to a gene: 2. Looked up from germline, CDR1 is KGHSH and CDR2 is LQKENI. This CDR3 is CASSPRGRTEAFF. The CDR3 DNA is TGTGCCAGCTCACCAAGGGGGCGGACTGAAGCTTTCTTT.

The chain has TRBV30 and TRBJ2-1; D is unresolved. There are 11 residues in the CDR3. CDR1 GTSNPN and CDR2 SVGIG come from the germline V gene (reference sequence). V lost 4 bases, J lost 9 bases, and 10 bases lay in between. The CDR3 DNA is TGTGCCTGGAAGGGCGACGGTGAGCAGTTCTTC. It codes for CAWKGDGEQFF.

This chain joins TRBV18 and TRBJ1-2, with 8 bases that match TRBD1. Trimming removed 3 bases from V and 6 bases from J; junction bases left unmatched: 9. The V gene's germline CDR1 is KGHSH and CDR2 LQKENI. This CDR3 region has 15 residues. The CDR3 DNA sequence: TGTGCCAGCTCACCTTTGACAGGGGAAGTGGATGGCTACACCTTC. Translating gives CASSPLTGEVDGYTF.

The chain combines TRBV9 with TRBJ2-2, with D perhaps matching TRBD1 (6 bases). V gave up 3 bases and J gave up 1 base, with 13 bases separating them. CDR3 length: 16 amino acids. The germline V gene has CDR1 SGDLS and CDR2 YYNGEE. The CDR3 sequence: CASSAPQGMNTGELFF. The CDR3 DNA reads as TGTGCCAGCAGCGCCCCTCAGGGGATGAACACCGGGGAGCTGTTTTTT.